These T cell receptor beta chains were read from a single sample in a study of blood T cell repertoires in COVID-19. The protocol was immunoSEQ multiplex PCR, while the TCRdb copy is restricted to in-frame clones and leaves out a portion. This table holds around 230,000 clones, 83% found once. The specimen was peripheral blood. All receptors derive from a woman between 50 and 59 years old with acute or convalescent COVID-19. Both conserved end residues are part of each CDR3. The D gene is left open where the match is weak. Rows give clone size only sometimes, using once, few, many, or a class for an expanded clone.

TRBV6-5	once	.	TRBJ1-2	CASSSLRDGYTF	TGTGCCAGCAGCTCTTTGAGGGATGGCTACACCTTC
TRBV24-1	.	.	TRBJ2-1	CATRAGEPYNEQFF	TGTGCCACCAGGGCAGGGGAACCCTACAATGAGCAGTTCTTC
TRBV5-6	.	.	TRBJ2-1	CASSRRGGGRGGEQFF	TGTGCCAGCAGCCGACGGGGAGGTGGGAGAGGAGGCGAGCAGTTCTTC
TRBV28	.	TRBD2	TRBJ2-7	CASSLGRGYEQYF	TGTGCCAGCAGTTTAGGGAGGGGCTACGAGCAGTACTTC
TRBV2	few	.	TRBJ2-5	CASSGTHQETQYF	TGTGCCAGCAGCGGGACTCACCAAGAGACCCAGTACTTC
TRBV2	.	.	TRBJ1-2	CASTAQTGTDYGYTF	TGTGCCAGCACCGCGCAAACAGGGACGGACTATGGCTACACCTTC
TRBV25-1	.	.	TRBJ2-3	CASTTPTLSAQYF	TGTGCCAGCACCACTCCCACGTTGTCCGCGCAGTATTTT
TRBV30	once	.	TRBJ2-3	CAWSVGLATDTQYF	TGTGCCTGGAGTGTAGGGCTAGCTACAGATACGCAGTATTTT
TRBV7-2	.	TRBD2	TRBJ2-3	CASSFWVSGGTDTQYF	TGTGCCAGCAGCTTCTGGGTTAGCGGGGGCACAGATACGCAGTATTTT
TRBV3-1/TRBV3-2	.	TRBD2	TRBJ2-3	CASSQAASGASTDTQYF	TGTGCCAGCAGCCAGGCCGCCAGCGGGGCTAGCACAGATACGCAGTATTTT
TRBV19	.	.	TRBJ2-2	CATSPFRGANTGELFF	TGTGCCACCAGCCCCTTCAGGGGAGCGAACACCGGGGAGCTGTTTTTT
TRBV6-4	.	TRBD1	TRBJ1-2	CASSDSGQGTIGYTF	TGTGCCAGCAGTGACTCGGGACAGGGAACGATTGGCTACACCTTC
TRBV18	.	.	TRBJ2-5	CASSPLQETQYF	TGTGCCAGCTCACCTCTACAAGAGACCCAGTACTTC
TRBV3-1/TRBV3-2	.	TRBD1	TRBJ2-2	CASSRWDRGTGGELFF	TGTGCCAGCAGCCGGTGGGACAGGGGGACTGGCGGGGAGCTGTTTTTT
TRBV5-8	few	.	TRBJ1-1	CASSLVRFRKEAFF	TGTGCCAGCAGCTTGGTCAGGTTCAGGAAGGAAGCTTTCTTT
TRBV2	.	TRBD1	TRBJ2-7	CASSEVVTGSSYEQYF	TGTGCCAGCAGTGAAGTTGTGACAGGGTCCTCCTACGAGCAGTACTTC
TRBV19	.	.	TRBJ2-2	CASSIGRAGSGELFF	TGTGCCAGTAGTATAGGCCGGGCGGGAAGCGGGGAGCTGTTTTTT
TRBV2	.	TRBD1	TRBJ1-2	CASRLNRGFGYTF	TGTGCCAGCCGACTCAACAGGGGATTTGGCTACACCTTC
TRBV18	once	.	TRBJ2-3	CASSPRTDTQYF	TGTGCCAGCTCACCGAGGACAGATACGCAGTATTTT
TRBV28	.	TRBD1	TRBJ1-1	CASSLDRGYTEAFF	TGTGCCAGCAGTTTAGACAGGGGCTACACTGAAGCTTTCTTT
TRBV6-6	.	.	TRBJ2-2	CASSSPGLSRAGELFF	TGTGCCAGCAGTTCCCCGGGACTTAGTAGGGCCGGGGAGCTGTTTTTT
TRBV18	.	.	TRBJ2-5	CASSPPSGPGETQYF	TGTGCCAGCTCACCACCGTCCGGCCCAGGGGAGACCCAGTACTTC
TRBV5-1	.	.	TRBJ2-5	CASRRQPDTRETQYF	TGCGCCAGCAGGAGACAGCCCGATACGCGGGAGACCCAGTACTTC
TRBV18	.	TRBD2	TRBJ2-1	CASSPGLANEQFF	TGTGCCAGCTCACCGGGACTAGCCAATGAGCAGTTCTTC
TRBV6-1	.	.	TRBJ2-2	CASSEAGGHTGELFF	TGTGCCAGCAGTGAAGCGGGGGGGCACACCGGGGAGCTGTTTTTT
TRBV15	.	.	TRBJ2-1	CATSRDQADEQFF	TGTGCCACCAGCAGAGATCAAGCGGATGAGCAGTTCTTC
TRBV2	few	TRBD1	TRBJ2-7	CASSLGQGYEQYF	TGTGCCAGCTCGCTCGGACAGGGCTACGAGCAGTACTTC
TRBV14	.	TRBD2	TRBJ2-1	CASSRTSMVNEQFF	TGTGCCAGCAGCCGGACTAGTATGGTGAATGAGCAGTTCTTC
TRBV2	.	.	TRBJ2-5	CASSDGIQETQYF	TGTGCCAGCAGTGACGGGATTCAAGAGACCCAGTACTTC
TRBV3-1/TRBV3-2	.	.	TRBJ1-2	CASSQDRNYGYTF	TGTGCCAGCAGCCAAGACAGAAACTATGGCTACACCTTC
TRBV18	.	TRBD1	TRBJ1-2	CASSEGQGDANYGYTF	TGTGCCAGCTCCGAGGGACAGGGAGATGCTAACTATGGCTACACCTTC
TRBV6-1	.	.	TRBJ2-3	CASNEAPKRTDTQYF	TGTGCCAGCAATGAAGCACCTAAACGCACAGATACGCAGTATTTT
TRBV7-6	.	TRBD1	TRBJ1-2	CASSLARTGEFYGYTF	TGTGCCAGCAGCTTAGCCCGGACAGGGGAATTCTATGGCTACACCTTC
TRBV19	.	.	TRBJ1-4	CASSIRDSTNEKLFF	TGTGCCAGTAGTATCCGGGACTCGACTAATGAAAAACTGTTTTTT
TRBV2	.	.	TRBJ2-7	CASRLDSHEQYF	TGTGCCAGCAGGCTGGACAGCCACGAGCAGTACTTC
TRBV18	.	.	TRBJ2-2	CASSQSVNTGELFF	TGTGCCAGCTCACAGAGCGTGAACACCGGGGAGCTGTTTTTT
TRBV7-2	few	TRBD2	TRBJ2-5	CASSWGGSGETQYF	TGTGCCAGCAGCTGGGGCGGGAGTGGGGAGACCCAGTACTTC
TRBV18	.	TRBD1	TRBJ1-3	CASSTGQMNTIYF	TGTGCCAGCTCAACGGGACAGATGAACACCATATATTTT
TRBV28	.	TRBD2	TRBJ2-1	CASSRSGRIYNEQFF	TGTGCCAGCAGTCGTAGCGGGAGAATTTACAATGAGCAGTTCTTC
TRBV6-6	.	TRBD1	TRBJ1-1	CATRGPGGNTEAFF	TGTGCCACCCGCGGGCCAGGGGGGAACACTGAAGCTTTCTTT
TRBV27	few	TRBD1	TRBJ1-2	CASSPHPGQGSYGYTF	TGTGCCAGCAGTCCTCACCCGGGACAGGGGAGCTATGGCTACACCTTC
TRBV2	.	.	TRBJ2-7	CASSEALREPFSYEQYF	TGTGCCAGCAGTGAAGCGTTGAGGGAACCGTTCTCCTACGAGCAGTACTTC
TRBV21-1	.	.	TRBJ1-5	CASSKGTGNQPQHF	TGTGCCAGCAGCAAAGGGACTGGCAATCAGCCCCAGCATTTT
TRBV5-1	.	TRBD1	TRBJ2-2	CASSFDRGTGELFF	TGCGCCAGCAGCTTCGACAGGGGCACCGGGGAGCTGTTTTTT
TRBV6-1	.	.	TRBJ2-7	CASSYSVLPYEQYF	TGTGCCAGCAGTTATTCCGTCCTTCCCTACGAGCAGTACTTC
TRBV15	.	TRBD1	TRBJ1-5	CATGGTGSYSNQPQHF	TGTGCCACCGGAGGGACAGGGTCCTATAGCAATCAGCCCCAGCATTTT
TRBV18	.	TRBD2	TRBJ2-1	CASSDYSGRAWGEQFF	TGTGCCAGCTCAGACTACAGCGGGAGGGCCTGGGGTGAGCAGTTCTTC
TRBV5-1	.	.	TRBJ2-3	CASSYERHTQYF	TGCGCCAGCAGCTATGAGCGCCATACGCAGTATTTT
TRBV19	.	.	TRBJ2-7	CASSMEEDSYEQYF	TGTGCCAGTAGTATGGAGGAGGACTCCTACGAGCAGTACTTC
TRBV11-3	.	.	TRBJ1-1	CASSLDTGSTEAFF	TGTGCCAGCAGCTTAGATACAGGGAGCACTGAAGCTTTCTTT
TRBV5-1	.	TRBD1	TRBJ2-3	CASSYQGALSGTDTQYF	TGCGCCAGCAGCTACCAGGGGGCGCTTTCAGGTACAGATACGCAGTATTTT